These 17 T cell receptor beta chains were all obtained from the same sample, sequenced in a study of blood T cell repertoires in COVID-19. Sequencing used immunoSEQ multiplex PCR; TCRdb keeps in-frame clones, though not all of them. The sample holds some 100,000 clones; nearly 85% are singletons and the top ten take approximately 7%. The sequenced sample was peripheral blood. These receptors came from a woman aged 45 to 65 with acute or convalescent COVID-19.

J is TRBJ1-1 and V is TRBV6-5, with 8 bases fitting TRBD1. The trim removed 2 bases at V and 1 base at J, leaving 0 bases unmatched. This CDR3 comprises 14 residues. CDR1 and CDR2 from the germline V gene are MNHEY and SVGAGI. The CDR3 loop is CASSYQGANTEAFF. The CDR3 DNA is TGTGCCAGCAGTTACCAGGGGGCGAACACTGAAGCTTTCTTT.

The chain employs TRBV5-1 and TRBJ1-1, with D possibly TRBD1 on 5 matching bases. Between the trimmed V and J ends, which lost 4 bases and 0 bases, there was a span of 10 bases. In germline, CDR1 is SGHRS, CDR2 YFSETQ. CDR3 length: 14 amino acids. As DNA, the CDR3 is TGCGCCAGCAGCATCTCGACAGTGAACACTGAAGCTTTCTTT. Amino acids: CASSISTVNTEAFF.

J is TRBJ2-1 and V is TRBV12-2; TRBD1, the D gene given by the table, was not confirmed from the DNA. TRBV12-2 is deemed a pseudogene. The CDR3 length is 16 residues. The CDR3 bases are TGTGCAAGTCGCTTAGCAACAGGGCGTCGGTACAATGAGCAGTTCTTC. It yields the protein CASRLATGRRYNEQFF.

The CDR3 region has the DNA TGTGCCAGCAGTTCGGAAAGGGGAACTGAAGCTTTCTTT. Translated, it gives CASSSERGTEAFF. The V call is TRBV6-4, the J call TRBJ1-1; a weak D match, TRBD1 (5 bases). Germline loops: CDR1 MRHNA, CDR2 SNTAGT. The CDR3 contains 13 residues. Trimming removed 5 bases from V and 5 bases from J, with 12 bases in between.

This clone has just a few counts. One end of the junction varies from germline; a read error may be responsible. The CDR3 loop is CASSRDRGTEAFF. CDR3 nucleotides: TGTGCTAGCAGTCGTGACAGGGGCACTGAAGCTTTCTTT. The chain uses TRBV7-7 and TRBJ1-1; 8 bases map to TRBD1. Germline lookup yields CDR1 SSHAT and CDR2 FNYEAQ (reference sequence). The length of the CDR3 is 13 residues.

This rearrangement joins TRBV7-9 to TRBJ1-6, with TRBD1 matching over 9 bases. Germline CDR1 is SEHNR and CDR2 is FQNEAQ (reference sequence). J gave up 7 bases and V 5 bases, and 9 bases lay outside the gene matches. This CDR3 region has 16 residues. CDR3 in DNA: TGTGCCAGCAGCGTAAAGACAGGGGGACTCAATTCACCCCTCCACTTT. Protein sequence: CASSVKTGGLNSPLHF.

The chain links TRBV3-1 (or the pseudogene TRBV3-2) to TRBJ2-5, with D possibly matching TRBD2 (8 bases). The CDR3 length is 16 residues. The ends were cut back, 2 bases at V and 4 bases at J, with 17 bases in the middle. In germline, CDR1 is LGHDT, CDR2 YNNKEL (reference sequence). The CDR3 nucleotides read TGTGCCAGCAGCCAAACGCGGGGGGCAGGGGGAGAGACCCAGTACTTC. It specifies CASSQTRGAGGETQYF.

The chain is built from TRBV19 and TRBJ1-1, with 7 nucleotides matching TRBD1. Per germline, CDR1 LNHDA and CDR2 SQIVND (reference sequence). CDR3 length: 15 amino acids. The J segment lost 1 base and the V segment lost 3 bases, leaving 5 bases of the junction unmatched. The CDR3 region has the DNA TGTGCCAGTAGTATCCCACAGGGGAGGAACACTGAAGCTTTCTTT. This translates into CASSIPQGRNTEAFF.

The rearrangement links TRBV5-1 to TRBJ1-5; possible D gene TRBD1, 5 bases. The CDR3 totals 13 residues. The V end was cut by 1 base, the J end by 7 bases, with 9 bases between. CDR1 and CDR2 from the germline V gene are SGHRS and YFSETQ. CDR3 in DNA: TGCGCCAGCAGCTTGCGGGGGGAGCAGCCCCAGCATTTT. Its protein product is CASSLRGEQPQHF.

This rearrangement joins TRBV6-7 to TRBJ1-3; no definite D call. TRBV6-7 carries the ORF label, with uncertain function. V was clipped by 8 bases and J by 0 bases, with 14 bases between them. The CDR3 contains 15 residues. CDR3 in amino acids: CASRRGALSGNTIYF. CDR3 DNA sequence: TGTGCCAGCCGGCGGGGAGCCCTCTCTGGAAACACCATATATTTT.

CDR3 sequence reads: CASSHRRTAGNTIYF. The CDR3 DNA sequence: TGCGCCAGCAGTCATCGCCGGACAGCTGGAAACACCATATATTTT. The chain uses TRBV23-1 and TRBJ1-3; possibly TRBD1 for D (6 bases). TRBV23-1 counts as an open reading frame of uncertain function. The length of the CDR3 is 15 residues. The V end was cut by 3 bases, the J end by 2 bases, with 11 bases between.

The chain combines TRBV3-1 (or the pseudogene TRBV3-2) with TRBJ1-4; tentatively, D is TRBD1 (5 bases). Germline values: CDR1 LGHDT, CDR2 YNNKEL (reference sequence). This CDR3 is built from 15 residues. Trimming took 4 bases from V and 3 from J, leaving 12 bases between them. The DNA of the CDR3 is TGTGCCAGCAGCCTCCGGACGGGGGCTAATGAAAAACTGTTTTTT. Protein sequence: CASSLRTGANEKLFF.

This sequence joins TRBV5-1 and TRBJ2-2; TRBD2 might be the D (5 bases). This CDR3 comprises 15 residues. Trimming removed 1 base at V and 3 bases at J, with 10 bases between. The V gene's germline CDR1 is SGHRS and CDR2 YFSETQ. CDR3 DNA sequence: TGCGCCAGCAGCTTGAACGGGGTGGACACCGGGGAGCTGTTTTTT. This sequence encodes CASSLNGVDTGELFF.

The chain is built from TRBV5-1 and TRBJ1-1; tentatively, D is TRBD1 (5 bases). CDR1 and CDR2 (germline): SGHRS, YFSETQ. This CDR3 is built from 13 residues. Trimming shortened V by 4 bases and J by 2 bases, and 9 bases separated the two germline ends. CDR3 in DNA: TGCGCCAGCAGCCCAGGGTTTAACACTGAAGCTTTCTTT. It codes for CASSPGFNTEAFF.

This clone was seen once. CDR3 protein: CASSTPAGPSSTQYF. CDR3 nucleotides: TGCGCCAGCAGCACCCCCGCGGGGCCTTCTAGTACGCAGTATTTT. This chain connects TRBV5-1 to TRBJ2-3, with D possibly TRBD2 on 6 matching bases. The CDR3 is 15 residues long. CDR1 is SGHRS and CDR2 is YFSETQ in the germline V gene. Trimming shortened V by 4 bases and J by 8 bases, and 20 bases separated the two germline ends. The full variable domain, rest sourced from reference TRBV5-1 and TRBJ2-3, is KAGVTQTPRYLIKTRGQQVTLSCSPISGHRSVSWYQQTPGQGLQFLFEYFSETQRNKGNFPGRFSGRQFSNSRSEMNVSTLELGDSALYLCASSTPAGPSSTQYFGPGTRLTVL.

The rearrangement uses TRBV5-1 and TRBJ1-1; TRBD1 matches 7 bases. Germline loops: CDR1 SGHRS, CDR2 YFSETQ. V was pared by 2 bases and J by 4 bases, with 8 bases of the junction left unmatched. The CDR3 has 15 amino acids. CDR3 in DNA: TGCGCCAGCAGCTTTCGAAGGGGGCCGGGCACTGAAGCTTTCTTT. Protein product: CASSFRRGPGTEAFF. The entire variable domain, with the rest obtained from reference TRBV5-1 and TRBJ1-1, is as follows: KAGVTQTPRYLIKTRGQQVTLSCSPISGHRSVSWYQQTPGQGLQFLFEYFSETQRNKGNFPGRFSGRQFSNSRSEMNVSTLELGDSALYLCASSFRRGPGTEAFFGQGTRLTVV.

This sequence joins TRBV20-1 and TRBJ2-3, with 10 bases matching TRBD2. The V gene end was trimmed by 3 bases and the J gene end by 0 bases; junction bases not matched to a gene: 15. Germline lookup yields CDR1 DFQATT and CDR2 SNEGSKA (reference sequence). The length of the CDR3 is 19 residues. This CDR3 reads CSASPAESGGAISTDTQYF. DNA for the CDR3: TGCAGTGCTAGTCCCGCGGAGAGCGGGGGGGCCATAAGCACAGATACGCAGTATTTT.